These 11 T cell receptor beta chains originate from one sample sequenced in a study of blood T cell repertoires in COVID-19. Libraries were prepared by immunoSEQ multiplex PCR; TCRdb keeps only in-frame clonotypes and omits some of them. The data contain approximately 240,000 clones, approximately 86% of them seen just once; the ten biggest clones take up about 6%. The material sequenced was PBMCs or T cells enriched from blood (not recorded which). The receptors originated from a woman in her twenties or thirties with acute COVID-19.

The chain uses TRBV7-3 and TRBJ1-2; 8 positions agree with TRBD1. V shed 5 bases, J shed 1 base, and the junction held 6 bases outside the gene matches. CDR1 is SGHTA, CDR2 FQGTGA, per germline. This CDR3 contains 15 residues. CDR3 loop: CASSAGTGDNYGYTF. DNA of the CDR3: TGTGCCAGCAGCGCCGGGACAGGAGATAACTATGGCTACACCTTC.

The chain employs TRBV3-1 (or the pseudogene TRBV3-2) and TRBJ1-2; D possibly corresponds to TRBD1 (6 bases). The CDR3 loop spans 15 amino acids. Between the trimmed V and J ends, which lost 4 bases and 4 bases, there was a span of 16 bases. The V gene's germline CDR1 is LGHDT and CDR2 YNNKEL (reference sequence). CDR3 in DNA: TGTGCCAGCAGCCGCTCCGGGGCAGGGGTCTATGGCTACACCTTC. It codes for CASSRSGAGVYGYTF.

This clone was seen more than once but under ten times. The gene calls are TRBV19 and TRBJ1-5; 7 bases map to TRBD1. CDR3 size: 15 residues. V gave up 5 bases and J gave up 1 base; unmatched junction bases: 5. CDR1 LNHDA and CDR2 SQIVND come from the germline V gene (reference sequence). The CDR3 region has the DNA TGTGCCAGTAGTCCGCACAGGGGCAGCAATCAGCCCCAGCATTTT. Its translation: CASSPHRGSNQPQHF.

The chain links TRBV7-9 to TRBJ1-6, with no clear D. Germline V gene sequence: CDR1 SEHNR, CDR2 FQNEAQ (reference sequence). CDR3 length: 12 amino acids. Trimming took off 4 bases at V and 9 bases at J, with 7 bases between the two ends. The CDR3, as DNA: TGTGCCAGCAGCTCTGGCGGTTCACCCCTCCACTTT. Encoded protein: CASSSGGSPLHF.

The chain employs TRBV7-2 and TRBJ1-3, with 8 bases matching TRBD1. Per germline, CDR1 SGHTA and CDR2 FQGNSA. The CDR3 contains 15 residues. With 5 bases clipped from V and 2 bases from J, the junction kept 5 bases outside the gene matches. CDR3 DNA sequence: TGTGCCAGCAGCGGCCGACAGGGGACTGGAAACACCATATATTTT. Translation: CASSGRQGTGNTIYF.

The chain joins TRBV5-5 to TRBJ2-5, with D perhaps matching TRBD1 (6 bases). Germline CDR1 reads SGHKS; CDR2 reads YYEKEE (reference sequence). The V end lost 3 bases, the J end lost 2 bases, and 11 bases lay between the germline ends. CDR3 length: 14 residues. The CDR3 region is CASSYVGGQETQYF. In DNA, the CDR3 is TGTGCCAGCAGCTATGTAGGGGGACAAGAGACCCAGTACTTC.

The chain combines TRBV18 with TRBJ1-3; D may be TRBD1 (6 bases). Germline V gene lookup returns CDR1 KGHSH and CDR2 LQKENI. V gave up 3 bases and J gave up 2 bases, with 14 bases separating them. CDR3 size: 16 residues. The CDR3 reads CASSPIAGGTGNTIYF. CDR3 in DNA: TGTGCCAGCTCACCTATAGCTGGGGGCACTGGAAACACCATATATTTT. The whole variable domain, remainder taken from reference TRBV18 and TRBJ1-3, is NAGVMQNPRHLVRRRGQEARLRCSPMKGHSHVYWYRQLPEEGLKFMVYLQKENIIDESGMPKERFSAEFPKEGPSILRIQQVVRGDSAAYFCASSPIAGGTGNTIYFGEGSWLTVV.

This clone occurred a few times. V is TRBV5-8 and J is TRBJ1-4, with 12 bases fitting TRBD1. Germline V gene data show CDR1 as SGHTS and CDR2 as YDEGEE. V was clipped by 4 bases and J by 2 bases; unmatched bases: 9. CDR3 length: 18 amino acids. The CDR3 region has the DNA TGTGCCAGCAGCCCCGGGACAGGGGGCGCGCTGACTAATGAAAAACTGTTTTTT. This gives the protein CASSPGTGGALTNEKLFF.

The J gene is TRBJ2-1, the V gene TRBV7-2, with D possibly being TRBD2 (6 bases). Germline V gene data show CDR1 as SGHTA and CDR2 as FQGNSA. This CDR3 region has 16 residues. Trimming took off 5 bases at V and 7 bases at J, with 21 bases between the two ends. DNA of the CDR3: TGTGCCAGCAGCCCCGACCGGAGGGCCGTTTGGAATGAGCAGTTCTTC. It yields the protein CASSPDRRAVWNEQFF.

This chain uses TRBV28 with TRBJ1-1; TRBD1 matches at 7 bases. Germline V CDR1 and CDR2: MDHEN, SYDVKM. CDR3 length: 13 amino acids. V lost 6 bases, J lost 5 bases, and 6 bases stayed unmatched. In DNA form, the CDR3 reads TGTGCCAGCAGCCATTACAGGGGTACTGAAGCTTTCTTT. Translated: CASSHYRGTEAFF. Based on the CDR3 plus reference TRBV28 and TRBJ1-1, the full variable domain is DVKVTQSSRYLVKRTGEKVFLECVQDMDHENMFWYRQDPGLGLRLIYFSYDVKMKEKGDIPEGYSVSREKKERFSLILESASTNQTSMYLCASSHYRGTEAFFGQGTRLTVV.

The chain has TRBV11-2 and TRBJ2-3; 7 bases line up with TRBD2. The germline CDR1 and CDR2 sequences are SGHAT and FQNNGV. The CDR3 consists of 16 residues. V trimming: 5 bases; J trimming: 2 bases; junction bases outside the gene matches: 10. The CDR3 DNA sequence: TGTGCCAGCAGCCTACGCAGCGGGGCGACCACAGATACGCAGTATTTT. This codes for CASSLRSGATTDTQYF.